This T cell receptor (beta chain) was sequenced for a study of blood T cell repertoires in COVID-19. Study details: Samples representing acute and convalescent COVID-19 were sourced from the United States, Italy and Spain. T cells, B-cell-depleted T cells, or PBMCs provided the cDNA or gDNA that served as material.

In the original workflow: By means of reference gene primer amplification, nucleated cell counts were estimated. TCRdb keeps only in-frame clones here, not all; method: immunoSEQ multiplex PCR. Clonal size and the V and J genes are those of that table, whereas D and trimming came from the DNA. This sample has 95,000 to 150,000 clones; 82% occur once, and the top ten carry 4% to 5.5%. Trimming at V came to 5 bases and at J to 0 bases, leaving 4 bases not matched to a gene. This CDR3 is 15 amino acids long. Germline-derived CDR1 and CDR2 are LNHDA and SQIVND (reference sequence). The chain joins TRBV19 to TRBJ1-2; 9 bases fit TRBD1. The sequenced sample was peripheral blood. This receptor was obtained from a woman in her 70s with acute or convalescent COVID-19. This CDR3 is CASSVQGAANYGYTF. The DNA of the CDR3 is TGTGCCAGTAGTGTACAGGGGGCTGCTAACTATGGCTACACCTTC.